The 26 T cell receptor beta chains reported below all come from one sample, sequenced in a study of blood T cell repertoires in COVID-19 (dated by TCRdb to 2018 to 2021). Library method: the immunoSEQ multiplex PCR assay. What TCRdb holds here is the immuneACCESS table cut down to in-frame rearrangements. Part of the clones is not present; checked against another copy, under half of the missing clones reflect an unresolved V gene, and the others are unexplained. This sample lists a few hundred thousand clones; 70% to 85% were detected once. Approximately 13% of the sample belongs to the ten largest clones. Input material: peripheral blood. Source of these receptors: a human donor in a cohort sampled during active COVID-19.

On this clone: The junction differs from germline at one of its ends, possibly a read error. V gene TRBV7-7 combines with J gene TRBJ2-1, with 8 bases fitting TRBD2. Germline V CDR1 and CDR2: SSHAT, FNYEAQ (reference sequence). CDR3 size: 15 residues. CDR3 nucleotides: TGTGCTAGCAGCTTAGCGGGGAGCTCCTACAATGAGCAGTTCTTC. It yields the protein CASSLAGSSYNEQFF.

The CDR3 DNA reads as TGTGCCAGCAGTTCCGGGACAACGCTAGCCAAAAACATTCAGTACTTC. As protein: CASSSGTTLAKNIQYF. The chain carries TRBV6-2 or TRBV6-3 and TRBJ2-4, with D perhaps TRBD1 (6 bases). The length of the CDR3 is 16 residues. The germline gives CDR1 MNHEY, CDR2 SVGEGT. Trimming pared 4 bases from V and 0 bases from J, leaving 13 bases between.

The chain is built from TRBV5-1 and TRBJ1-6; D call uncertain. Germline CDR1 is SGHRS and CDR2 is YFSETQ. Trimming left V 0 bases short and J 6 bases short, with 4 bases between. CDR3 length equals 13 residues. This CDR3 is CASSLGSNSPLHF. CDR3 nucleotide sequence: TGCGCCAGCAGCTTGGGCAGTAATTCACCCCTCCACTTT.

The chain uses TRBV19 and TRBJ1-5, with D uncertain. V was shortened by 4 bases and J by 1 base, with 11 bases between the two germline ends. This CDR3 has 15 residues. The germline V gene encodes CDR1 LNHDA and CDR2 SQIVND (reference sequence). The CDR3 region has the DNA TGTGCCAGTAGTAGCGGCGGCAAGAGCAATCAGCCCCAGCATTTT. It is translated as CASSSGGKSNQPQHF. Looking up the rest from reference TRBV19 and TRBJ1-5 gives the full variable domain: DGGITQSPKYLFRKEGQNVTLSCEQNLNHDAMYWYRQDPGQGLRLIYYSQIVNDFQKGDIAEGYSVSREKKESFPLTVTSAQKNPTAFYLCASSSGGKSNQPQHFGDGTRLSIL.

The chain combines TRBV27 with TRBJ2-3; 9 nucleotides agree with TRBD2. Germline loops: CDR1 MNHEY, CDR2 SMNVEV (reference sequence). V trimming: 0 bases; J trimming: 5 bases; junction bases outside the gene matches: 6. The length of the CDR3 is 16 residues. The CDR3 DNA follows: TGTGCCAGCAGTTTATCGTGGCTAGCGGGACTAGATACGCAGTATTTT. As protein: CASSLSWLAGLDTQYF.

The rearrangement joins TRBV5-1 to TRBJ2-6; D call uncertain. There are 15 residues in the CDR3. Germline V gene data show CDR1 as SGHRS and CDR2 as YFSETQ. Deletions cut 0 bases from V and 0 bases from J, with 4 bases between. The CDR3 sequence is CASSLASSGANVLTF. The CDR3, as DNA: TGCGCCAGCAGCTTGGCCAGCTCTGGGGCCAACGTCCTGACTTTC.

The chain couples TRBV25-1 to TRBJ2-5, with TRBD2 as a possible D gene (5 bases). Trimming removed 10 bases at V and 1 base at J, with 10 bases between. From germline, CDR1 is MGHDK and CDR2 SYGVNS. The CDR3 has 12 residues. The CDR3 loop is CATGELQETQYF. CDR3 nucleotides: TGTGCCACTGGGGAGCTCCAAGAGACCCAGTACTTC.

The rearrangement links TRBV14 to TRBJ2-7; 8 nucleotides agree with TRBD2. Germline lookup yields CDR1 SGHDN and CDR2 FVKESK. The CDR3 sequence is 16 residues long. The trim removed 1 base at V and 7 bases at J, leaving 12 bases unmatched. The CDR3 DNA sequence: TGTGCCAGCAGCCAAGCCATTAGCGGGACCGCCGGAGAGCAGTACTTC. It yields the protein CASSQAISGTAGEQYF.

V is TRBV5-4 and J is TRBJ1-2, with 10 bases lining up with TRBD1. CDR1 is SGHNT and CDR2 is YYREEE in the germline V gene (reference sequence). This CDR3 has 18 residues. V shed 2 bases and J 9 bases; nucleotides not matched to a gene: 19. This chain's CDR3 is CASSFVRIRDRGHRSYTF. The CDR3 DNA reads as TGTGCCAGCAGCTTTGTTCGCATCCGGGACAGGGGACATCGGAGCTACACCTTC.

The rearrangement joins TRBV24-1 to TRBJ2-1; 7 bases are shared with TRBD2. The CDR3 has 13 residues. V gave up 10 bases and J gave up 1 base; unmatched junction bases: 3. Germline V CDR1 and CDR2: KGHDR, SFDVKD. CDR3 sequence (DNA): TGTGCCACTTCGGGACTATCCTACAATGAGCAGTTCTTC. This translates into CATSGLSYNEQFF.

The genes are TRBV2 and TRBJ2-1, with D hard to call. In germline, CDR1 is SNHLY, CDR2 FYNNEI. The length of the CDR3 is 14 residues. V was clipped by 6 bases and J by 6 bases, with 15 bases between them. The CDR3 DNA is TGTGCCAGCAGGCTAAATACCGCCCCCAATGAGCAGTTCTTC. Residues: CASRLNTAPNEQFF.

The CDR3 region is CASSPRLARKSYEQYF. As DNA, the CDR3 is TGTGCCAGCAGCCCGCGACTAGCGCGAAAGAGTTACGAGCAGTACTTC. This chain uses TRBV11-2 with TRBJ2-7, with 8 bases identical to TRBD2. The junction had 13 bases not matched to a gene; V was cut back by 5 bases and J by 4 bases. Germline values: CDR1 SGHAT, CDR2 FQNNGV. The CDR3 runs to 16 residues.

The chain combines TRBV3-1 (or the pseudogene TRBV3-2) with TRBJ1-3; no definite D call. V lost 0 bases and J lost 4, with 13 bases in between. This CDR3 is built from 16 residues. Germline CDR1 reads LGHDT; CDR2 reads YNNKEL (reference sequence). The CDR3 DNA reads as TGTGCCAGCAGCCAAGATCACAGAATAATCGGAAACACCATATATTTT. Its translation: CASSQDHRIIGNTIYF.

The chain is built from TRBV19 and TRBJ2-1; TRBD2 agrees at 9 bases. Unmatched junction bases numbered 11, after V lost 5 bases and J lost 3 bases. The CDR3 is made up of 17 amino acids. Germline CDR1 LNHDA, CDR2 SQIVND (reference sequence). The CDR3 region is CASSWASGTLNYNEQFF. DNA for the CDR3: TGTGCCAGTAGTTGGGCTAGCGGGACCCTGAACTACAATGAGCAGTTCTTC.

The V and J genes are TRBV4-2 and TRBJ2-7; 10 bases map to TRBD1. Germline CDR1 is LGHNA and CDR2 is YNFKEQ. V lost 4 bases to trimming and J lost 2 bases; unmatched junction nucleotides: 5. This CDR3 has 15 residues. The CDR3, as DNA: TGTGCCAGCAGCCTCGGGACAGGGGAAACCTACGAGCAGTACTTC. Protein product: CASSLGTGETYEQYF.

This clone was seen once. The V gene is TRBV7-8, the J gene TRBJ2-1; TRBD1 agrees at 11 bases. The CDR3 length is 14 residues. J was trimmed by 13 bases and V by 5 bases; bases with no gene match: 10. Germline V gene sequence: CDR1 SGHVS, CDR2 FQNEAQ. This CDR3 is CASSHKRTGGLQFF. The CDR3, as DNA: TGTGCCAGCAGCCATAAACGGACAGGGGGCCTACAGTTCTTC.

CDR3 in amino acids: CASSDVGLAGLTDTQYF. The CDR3 region has the DNA TGTGCCAGCAGTGACGTGGGACTAGCGGGACTCACAGATACGCAGTATTTT. This chain joins TRBV6-4 and TRBJ2-3; the match to TRBD2 covers 13 bases. The CDR3 has 17 residues. Germline V CDR1 and CDR2: MRHNA, SNTAGT. Trimming removed 2 bases from V and 2 bases from J; junction bases left unmatched: 4.

This clone was seen once. V is TRBV5-5 and J is TRBJ2-7; tentative D call: TRBD2 (6 bases). V was shortened by 5 bases and J by 2 bases, with 11 bases between the two germline ends. Germline CDR1 and CDR2: SGHKS and YYEKEE (reference sequence). This CDR3 is 13 amino acids long. The DNA of the CDR3 is TGTGCCAGCAGTTACTGGGGGGCCTACGAGCAGTACTTC. Translated, it gives CASSYWGAYEQYF.

Only a few counts were recorded for this clone. The J gene is TRBJ1-4, the V gene TRBV7-8; a weak D match, TRBD1 (6 bases). The germline V gene has CDR1 SGHVS and CDR2 FQNEAQ. V lost 1 base and J lost 0, with 18 bases in between. The CDR3 covers 19 residues. For the CDR3, the DNA is TGTGCCAGCAGCTTAGTTAGGGGAGGGGGAGAAGCAACTAATGAAAAACTGTTTTTT. This codes for CASSLVRGGGEATNEKLFF.

The V gene is TRBV28, the J gene TRBJ2-3, with D possibly being TRBD2 (6 bases). The CDR3 is 15 residues long. The germline CDR1 and CDR2 sequences are MDHEN and SYDVKM. V was shortened by 6 bases and J by 2 bases, with 15 bases between the two germline ends. This CDR3 reads CASRERGLFTDTQYF. The CDR3, as DNA: TGTGCCAGCAGGGAAAGGGGACTTTTCACAGATACGCAGTATTTT.

CDR3 DNA sequence: TGTGCCAGCTCACCACCAGCAGGTGACAGAAACACCATATATTTT. Residues: CASSPPAGDRNTIYF. The chain joins TRBV18 to TRBJ1-3; no firm D call. There are 15 residues in the CDR3. Trimming took off 0 bases at V and 5 bases at J, with 11 bases between the two ends. Germline lookup yields CDR1 KGHSH and CDR2 LQKENI.

The J gene is TRBJ2-3, the V gene TRBV5-1; TRBD1 agrees at 10 bases. The length of the CDR3 is 15 residues. The J segment lost 5 bases and the V segment lost 5 bases, leaving 8 bases of the junction unmatched. Looked up from germline, CDR1 is SGHRS and CDR2 is YFSETQ. CDR3 amino acids: CASREPGQGLDTQYF. CDR3 sequence (DNA): TGCGCCAGCAGAGAACCGGGACAGGGGTTAGATACGCAGTATTTT.

V gene TRBV30 combines with J gene TRBJ1-1; tentatively, D is TRBD1 (6 bases). The CDR3 totals 12 residues. V lost 5 bases and J lost 1, with 8 bases in between. Germline V gives CDR1 GTSNPN, CDR2 SVGIG (reference sequence). The CDR3, as DNA: TGTGCCTGGGTACAGGGGAACACTGAAGCTTTCTTT. Amino acid sequence: CAWVQGNTEAFF.

The gene calls are TRBV6-2 or TRBV6-3 and TRBJ1-4, with D maybe TRBD1 (6 bases). This CDR3 spans 18 amino acids. Germline-derived CDR1 and CDR2 are MNHEY and SVGEGT. Trimming pared 2 bases from V and 8 bases from J, leaving 24 bases between. The DNA for the CDR3 is TGTGCCAGCAGTTACGGCATACGGATGGGGGCCTTTGAGGAAAAACTGTTTTTT. Translating gives CASSYGIRMGAFEEKLFF.

This chain uses TRBV5-4 with TRBJ1-1, with a possible D match to TRBD1 (6 bases). The CDR3 runs 12 residues. Looked up from germline, CDR1 is SGHNT and CDR2 is YYREEE (reference sequence). V was clipped by 7 bases and J by 4 bases, with 11 bases between them. CDR3 sequence: CASRTGTTEAFF. In DNA form, the CDR3 reads TGTGCCAGCCGCACAGGGACCACTGAAGCTTTCTTT.

V gene TRBV7-2 combines with J gene TRBJ2-3, with a tentative D call TRBD2 (5 bases). The CDR3 has 15 amino acids. Trimming took off 0 bases at V and 2 bases at J, with 9 bases between the two ends. The V gene's germline CDR1 is SGHTA and CDR2 FQGNSA. CDR3 nucleotides: TGTGCCAGCAGCTTAGCAGGACTTCCCACAGATACGCAGTATTTT. Translating it yields CASSLAGLPTDTQYF.